The 10 T cell receptor beta chains below all came from one sample that was sequenced in a study of CD8 T cells in Susac syndrome. Roughly 0.5 to 1 ug RNA was reverse transcribed with random hexamers. TCRdb reprocessed the immunoSEQ multiplex PCR reads with MiXCR, giving one entry per CDR3 protein. This sample has roughly 160,000 distinct CDR3 sequences, with more than 90% found just once. Sequenced: CD4+ T cells from PBMCs. The receptors originated from a human donor in good health.

This chain links TRBV7-9 with TRBJ2-5; perhaps TRBD2 as D (5 bases). Trimming stripped 2 bases from V and 3 bases from J, with 19 bases between. Germline lookup yields CDR1 SEHNR and CDR2 FQNEAQ (reference sequence). CDR3 length: 17 amino acids. CDR3 bases: TGTGCCAGCAGCTTAACGGGAACCGTCAGGTTTAAAGAGACCCAGTACTTC. It encodes CASSLTGTVRFKETQYF.

The chain employs TRBV25-1 and TRBJ1-1; tentatively, D is TRBD1 (6 bases). The CDR3 spans 13 residues. Germline V gene sequence: CDR1 MGHDK, CDR2 SYGVNS. V lost 5 bases and J lost 6, with 13 bases in between. The CDR3 sequence is CASSRRTVAEAFF. The CDR3 DNA reads as TGTGCCAGCAGTCGAAGGACAGTTGCTGAAGCTTTCTTT.

The rearrangement links TRBV9 to TRBJ2-2; D unresolved. Germline values: CDR1 SGDLS, CDR2 YYNGEE. This CDR3 is built from 13 residues. With 6 bases removed from V and 6 bases from J, the gap between germline ends came to 12 bases. CDR3 region: CASKAGLAGELFF. Written as DNA, the CDR3 is TGTGCCAGCAAGGCAGGTTTGGCCGGGGAGCTGTTTTTT.

Comment on this clonotype: At one of its ends the junction is not consistent with the germline gene, which may arise from a read error. The genes are TRBV7-7 and TRBJ2-7; 7 nucleotides agree with TRBD1. The CDR3 length is 13 residues. Germline CDR1 and CDR2: SSHAT and FNYEAQ (reference sequence). For the CDR3, the DNA is TGTGCTAGCAGCCTAGACAGGGACCGCGAGCAGTACTTC. Its protein is CASSLDRDREQYF. Together with reference TRBV7-7 and TRBJ2-7, the CDR3 gives the full variable domain: GAGVSQSPRYKVTKRGQDVTLRCDPISSHATLYWYQQALGQGPEFLTYFNYEAQPDKSGLPSDRFSAERPEGSISTLTIQRTEQRDSAMYRCASSLDRDREQYFGPGTRLTVT.

The chain uses TRBV14 and TRBJ2-1; D is possibly TRBD1 (5 bases). The CDR3 has 16 amino acids. Looked up from germline, CDR1 is SGHDN and CDR2 is FVKESK. Trimming left V 5 bases short and J 6 bases short, with 20 bases between. CDR3 coding DNA: TGTGCCAGCAGCTGGTCTAGGGGAACGGTTGGCAATGAGCAGTTCTTC. It encodes CASSWSRGTVGNEQFF.

V gene TRBV29-1 combines with J gene TRBJ2-7, with D maybe TRBD2 (6 bases). The CDR3 has 13 amino acids. Germline CDR1 SQVTM, CDR2 ANQGSEA. With 6 bases removed from V and 3 bases from J, the gap between germline ends came to 15 bases. CDR3 sequence reads: CSVRPGLLYEQYF. The DNA for the CDR3 is TGCAGCGTCCGCCCGGGACTCCTCTACGAGCAGTACTTC.

This sequence joins TRBV28 and TRBJ2-7; the D is unclear. From germline, CDR1 is MDHEN and CDR2 SYDVKM. Between the trimmed V and J ends, which lost 1 base and 6 bases, there was a span of 7 bases. CDR3 size: 12 residues. The CDR3 nucleotides are TGTGCCAGCAGTTTATTCGAATTCGAGCAGTACTTC. Protein sequence: CASSLFEFEQYF.

This chain links TRBV29-1 with TRBJ2-3, with 8 bases aligning to TRBD1. Germline-derived CDR1 and CDR2 are SQVTM and ANQGSEA. CDR3 length: 15 residues. V was clipped by 7 bases and J by 3 bases; unmatched bases: 12. This CDR3 is CSAKMDREFTDTQYF. CDR3 bases: TGCAGCGCAAAGATGGACAGGGAGTTTACAGATACGCAGTATTTT.

This chain joins TRBV25-1 and TRBJ1-2, with D unclear. V was cut by 4 bases and J by 5 bases, with 20 bases left in between. This CDR3 contains 16 residues. Germline V gene lookup returns CDR1 MGHDK and CDR2 SYGVNS. The chain's CDR3 is CASSVPTGSGDYGYTF. In DNA, the CDR3 is TGTGCCAGCAGTGTCCCAACTGGCTCGGGCGATTATGGCTACACCTTC.

The sample holds one count of this clonotype. V usage is TRBV20-1 and J usage is TRBJ2-4; TRBD1 matches at 8 bases. Losses at the gene ends were 5 bases for V and 2 bases for J; bases not matched to a gene: 2. Per the germline V gene, CDR1 is DFQATT and CDR2 is SNEGSKA (reference sequence). The CDR3 runs to 13 residues. CDR3 sequence (DNA): TGCAGTGCTGGACAGGGCACCAAAAACATTCAGTACTTC. Amino acid sequence: CSAGQGTKNIQYF.